This TCR beta chain comes out of a study of T cell responses to AZD1222 COVID-19 vaccine. The CDR3 totals 14 residues. The V gene lost 4 bases and the J gene lost 3 bases, with 13 bases spanning the gap. Germline assignment: CDR1 LGHDT and CDR2 YNNKEL (reference sequence). Measured with immunoSEQ multiplex PCR; TCRdb has only the in-frame clones, and not every one. The sample consists of 150,000 to 200,000 clones, around 93% of them appearing once. The clonotype was recovered from an adult in good health. The J gene is TRBJ2-7, the V gene TRBV3-1 (or the pseudogene TRBV3-2); TRBD1 might be the D (6 bases). The sample was peripheral blood, taken on day 0 of AZD1222 vaccination. As DNA, the CDR3 is TGTGCCAGCAGCCCAGGGGCGCGGAACTACGAGCAGTACTTC. Amino acids: CASSPGARNYEQYF.